The 30 T cell receptor beta chains listed next were all sequenced from one sample in a study of cytomegalovirus exposure and HLA in healthy donors. The PCR employed 60 Vbeta primers together with 13 Jbeta primers. Assay used: immunoSEQ multiplex PCR; TCRdb lists only in-frame clones, some missing. Of about 130,000 clones listed, approximately 83% were seen once; the top ten hold around 3.1%. Sequenced material: PBMCs. The receptor set was obtained from a man aged 40-50 years in good health and CMV-seronegative.

The rearrangement links TRBV2 to TRBJ2-5; 9 bases match TRBD1. The CDR3 totals 12 residues. The germline CDR1 and CDR2 sequences are SNHLY and FYNNEI. Germline trimming cut 9 bases from V and 4 bases from J; bases unmatched to any gene: 3. The CDR3 is CARRGQGETQYF. Written as DNA, the CDR3 is TGTGCCAGAAGGGGACAGGGAGAGACCCAGTACTTC.

A few counts support this clone. The chain employs TRBV7-9 and TRBJ2-2; 9 nucleotides agree with TRBD1. CDR1 and CDR2 from the germline V gene are SEHNR and FQNEAQ (reference sequence). Losses at the gene ends were 5 bases for V and 2 bases for J; bases not matched to a gene: 6. This CDR3 has 16 residues. The CDR3 protein is CASSVGTGSNTGELFF. For the CDR3, the DNA is TGTGCCAGCAGCGTCGGGACAGGGAGTAACACCGGGGAGCTGTTTTTT.

The V gene is TRBV9, the J gene TRBJ2-5; D is perhaps TRBD1 or TRBD2 (5 bases each). In germline, CDR1 is SGDLS, CDR2 YYNGEE. Trimming took off 4 bases at V and 5 bases at J, with 15 bases between the two ends. The CDR3 length is 14 residues. The CDR3 protein is CASSLAQAWETQYF. DNA for the CDR3: TGTGCCAGCAGCCTAGCACAGGCGTGGGAGACCCAGTACTTC.

This chain uses TRBV19 with TRBJ1-2, with 7 nucleotides matching TRBD1. The trim removed 6 bases at V and 0 bases at J, leaving 4 bases unmatched. The CDR3 runs to 14 residues. CDR1 is LNHDA, CDR2 SQIVND, per germline (reference sequence). CDR3 sequence reads: CASSWTGSNYGYTF. CDR3 coding DNA: TGTGCCAGTAGCTGGACAGGATCTAACTATGGCTACACCTTC.

In this sample, this clone turned up a few times. Other DNA sequences in this specimen translate into the identical CDR3. J is TRBJ2-7 and V is TRBV7-2; TRBD1 matches at 9 bases. After removal of 1 base from V and 5 bases from J, the junction contained 3 bases not matched to a gene. This CDR3 is built from 14 residues. The germline V gene encodes CDR1 SGHTA and CDR2 FQGNSA. CDR3 region: CASSLGGQGNEQYF. For the CDR3, the DNA is TGTGCCAGCAGCTTAGGGGGACAGGGCAACGAGCAGTACTTC.

V and J are TRBV7-9 and TRBJ2-7, with D tentatively TRBD2 (5 bases). The germline V gene encodes CDR1 SEHNR and CDR2 FQNEAQ (reference sequence). This CDR3 spans 15 amino acids. V lost 5 bases and J lost 5, with 19 bases in between. The CDR3 is CASSILHGGRDEQYF. The CDR3 DNA is TGTGCCAGCAGCATACTTCATGGAGGTAGGGACGAGCAGTACTTC.

DNA of the CDR3: TGTGCCAGCTCACCCGGAGGGAGCAATCAGCCCCAGCATTTT. It specifies CASSPGGSNQPQHF. The chain employs TRBV18 and TRBJ1-5, with no clear D. CDR3 length: 14 amino acids. Looked up from germline, CDR1 is KGHSH and CDR2 is LQKENI. Trimming stripped 3 bases from V and 1 base from J, with 7 bases between.

This clone was seen only a few times. A read error may account for a junction end that differs from germline. The V and J genes are TRBV30 and TRBJ2-7, with 9 positions matching TRBD1. The CDR3 covers 13 residues. CDR1 is GTSNPN and CDR2 is SVGIG in the germline V gene (reference sequence). The CDR3 reads CAWEQGASSEQYF. The CDR3 bases are TGTGCCTGGGAACAGGGGGCCTCCTCCGAGCAGTACTTC. Filled out from reference TRBV30 and TRBJ2-7, the complete variable domain reads SQTIHQWPATLVQPVGSPLSLECTVEGTSNPNLYWYRQAAGRGLQLLFYSVGIGQISSEVPQNLSASRPQDRQFILSSKKLLLSDSGFYLCAWEQGASSEQYFGPGTRLTVT.

The V call is TRBV30, the J call TRBJ1-5; D remains ambiguous. The CDR3 has 13 amino acids. The V end lost 1 base, the J end lost 3 bases, and 7 bases lay between the germline ends. CDR1 GTSNPN and CDR2 SVGIG come from the germline V gene (reference sequence). The DNA of the CDR3 is TGTGCCTGGAGTGCCGGGAACAATCAGCCCCAGCATTTT. As protein: CAWSAGNNQPQHF.

The chain employs TRBV19 and TRBJ2-3; 10 bases are shared with TRBD1. CDR1 is LNHDA, CDR2 SQIVND, per germline (reference sequence). The length of the CDR3 is 16 residues. The ends lost 8 bases at V and 2 bases at J; junction bases unmatched: 10. Here the CDR3 DNA reads TGTGCCAGTCCTACCCCGGGACAGGGGCACACAGATACGCAGTATTTT. The encoded protein is CASPTPGQGHTDTQYF.

The CDR3: CASSARQARPEAFF. CDR3 coding DNA: TGCGCCAGCAGCGCTCGACAGGCCCGGCCTGAAGCTTTCTTT. The J gene is TRBJ1-1, the V gene TRBV5-1, with TRBD1 as a possible D gene (6 bases). Germline V gives CDR1 SGHRS, CDR2 YFSETQ. CDR3 length: 14 residues. The ends were cut back, 4 bases at V and 6 bases at J, with 16 bases in the middle.

This chain links TRBV5-1 with TRBJ2-1; D remains unclear. CDR3 length: 15 residues. Germline V gene data show CDR1 as SGHRS and CDR2 as YFSETQ. With 1 base removed from V and 1 base from J, the gap between germline ends came to 9 bases. The CDR3 coding sequence is TGCGCCAGCAGCTTGCCGGGTCGGTCCTACAATGAGCAGTTCTTC. Translating it yields CASSLPGRSYNEQFF.

The genes are TRBV30 and TRBJ1-2; the D is unclear. Trimming shortened V by 0 bases and J by 1 base, and 12 bases separated the two germline ends. The CDR3 is made up of 15 amino acids. Germline values: CDR1 GTSNPN, CDR2 SVGIG (reference sequence). CDR3 in DNA: TGTGCCTGGAGTGTAGAGGGTTTGTTTAACTATGGCTACACCTTC. Translation gives CAWSVEGLFNYGYTF. The full variable domain, in which reference TRBV30 and TRBJ1-2 provide the parts outside the CDR3, is SQTIHQWPATLVQPVGSPLSLECTVEGTSNPNLYWYRQAAGRGLQLLFYSVGIGQISSEVPQNLSASRPQDRQFILSSKKLLLSDSGFYLCAWSVEGLFNYGYTFGSGTRLTVV.

The chain has TRBV6-5 and TRBJ1-5, with a possible D match to TRBD1 (6 bases). V gave up 6 bases and J gave up 7 bases, with 19 bases separating them. This CDR3 has 15 amino acids. Germline V CDR1 and CDR2: MNHEY, SVGAGI. CDR3 residues: CASRPRTAPGQPQHF. For the CDR3, the DNA is TGTGCCAGCAGACCGAGGACAGCTCCGGGGCAGCCCCAGCATTTT.

The rearrangement joins TRBV9 to TRBJ2-7; 11 bases are shared with TRBD2. Germline CDR1 is SGDLS and CDR2 is YYNGEE. J lost 6 bases, V lost 0 bases, and 5 bases had no gene match. The CDR3 contains 15 residues. This CDR3 reads CASSVVASGRSEQYF. DNA for the CDR3: TGTGCCAGCAGCGTAGTGGCTAGCGGGAGGTCCGAGCAGTACTTC.

The chain couples TRBV5-8 to TRBJ1-5; 7 bases match TRBD1. With V trimmed by 4 bases and J by 9 bases, 10 bases remained unmatched. The CDR3 covers 14 residues. Germline V gives CDR1 SGHTS, CDR2 YDEGEE. The CDR3, as DNA: TGTGCCAGCAGCACCGGACAGGTCTTTGGGCCCCAGCATTTT. The encoded protein is CASSTGQVFGPQHF.

This chain's CDR3 is CASSLVPGMNTEAFF. As DNA, the CDR3 is TGTGCCAGCAGCTTGGTTCCAGGGATGAACACTGAAGCTTTCTTT. The genes are TRBV5-4 and TRBJ1-1, with D possibly TRBD1 on 5 matching bases. V lost 0 bases to trimming and J lost 0 bases, with 9 bases between them. The CDR3 sequence is 15 residues long. Germline CDR1 SGHNT, CDR2 YYREEE (reference sequence).

This chain uses TRBV7-2 with TRBJ2-1, with TRBD2 as a possible D gene (6 bases). The V gene lost 3 bases and the J gene lost 8 bases, with 11 bases spanning the gap. The V gene's germline CDR1 is SGHTA and CDR2 FQGNSA. The CDR3 is 13 residues long. The CDR3 nucleotides are TGTGCCAGCAGCTTGACTAGGTTGGATGAGCAGTTCTTC. Its protein is CASSLTRLDEQFF.

This clone was seen only once. The chain carries TRBV18 and TRBJ1-5; a possible D gene is TRBD1 (6 bases). Germline V gene data show CDR1 as KGHSH and CDR2 as LQKENI. The CDR3 is 14 residues long. V lost 6 bases and J 8 bases, leaving 17 bases between the germline ends. The CDR3 DNA reads TGTGCCAGCTCGCTAGGACAGACCGACAAGCCCCAGCATTTT. This codes for CASSLGQTDKPQHF.

V is TRBV25-1 and J is TRBJ1-3, with TRBD1 identical over 7 bases. V lost 4 bases to trimming and J lost 0 bases; unmatched junction nucleotides: 12. The V gene's germline CDR1 is MGHDK and CDR2 SYGVNS. The CDR3 is 18 amino acids. The CDR3 region is CASSATLQGLSSGNTIYF. For the CDR3, the DNA is TGTGCCAGCAGTGCTACCCTACAGGGGTTGAGCTCTGGAAACACCATATATTTT.

This clone was detected once. The genes are TRBV11-1 and TRBJ2-7; D uncertain. The CDR3 loop spans 14 amino acids. V shed 3 bases and J shed 5 bases, with 14 bases lying between them. CDR1 and CDR2 (germline): SGHAT, FQDESV (reference sequence). CDR3 bases: TGTGCCAGCAGCTTGATGCAGTCAGTCCACGAGCAGTACTTC. Translated: CASSLMQSVHEQYF.

In this sample, this clone turned up a few times. V and J are TRBV2 and TRBJ1-2; D not resolved. V was trimmed by 4 bases and J by 10 bases, leaving 10 bases between them. The CDR3 consists of 11 residues. Germline lookup yields CDR1 SNHLY and CDR2 FYNNEI. The chain's CDR3 is CASSVEGAYTF. CDR3 sequence (DNA): TGTGCCAGCAGTGTTGAGGGAGCCTACACCTTC. Using reference TRBV2 and TRBJ1-2 for the parts outside the CDR3, the full variable domain is EPEVTQTPSHQVTQMGQEVILRCVPISNHLYFYWYRQILGQKVEFLVSFYNNEISEKSEIFDDQFSVERPDGSNFTLKIRSTKLEDSAMYFCASSVEGAYTFGSGTRLTVV.

The table lists this clone with a count of one. The V call is TRBV5-5, the J call TRBJ2-7; 7 bases agree with TRBD1. CDR3 size: 14 residues. The trim removed 4 bases at V and 0 bases at J, leaving 4 bases unmatched. Germline V gene data show CDR1 as SGHKS and CDR2 as YYEKEE (reference sequence). CDR3 DNA sequence: TGTGCCAGCAGCCCGAGACAGGGCTCCTACGAGCAGTACTTC. Protein product: CASSPRQGSYEQYF.

In this sample, this clone turned up a few times. The chain carries TRBV7-9 and TRBJ2-2, with 10 bases matching TRBD1. The germline V gene encodes CDR1 SEHNR and CDR2 FQNEAQ (reference sequence). The junction had 9 bases not matched to a gene; V was cut back by 5 bases and J by 6 bases. The CDR3 has 16 amino acids. DNA of the CDR3: TGTGCCAGCAGCACCCCTCGACAGGGGGCAGCCGGGGAGCTGTTTTTT. It translates to CASSTPRQGAAGELFF.

The chain carries TRBV30 and TRBJ2-5; TRBD2 agrees at 9 bases. This CDR3 spans 17 amino acids. The germline V gene has CDR1 GTSNPN and CDR2 SVGIG (reference sequence). With V trimmed by 4 bases and J by 2 bases, 14 bases remained unmatched. CDR3 sequence (DNA): TGTGCCTGGAAGCCCGGACTAGCGCAGTGGCCACAAGAGACCCAGTACTTC. This gives the protein CAWKPGLAQWPQETQYF.

V gene TRBV18 combines with J gene TRBJ1-1; 8 bases are a match to TRBD1. The CDR3 is 16 amino acids. With 2 bases clipped from V and 2 bases from J, the junction kept 7 bases outside the gene matches. CDR1 is KGHSH and CDR2 is LQKENI in the germline V gene. The CDR3 loop reads CASSPGTGGQNTEAFF. Here the CDR3 DNA reads TGTGCCAGCTCACCAGGGACAGGCGGCCAAAACACTGAAGCTTTCTTT.

The rearrangement links TRBV6-4 to TRBJ1-1; 7 bases match TRBD1. In germline, CDR1 is MRHNA, CDR2 SNTAGT. The CDR3 runs 13 residues. Trimming cost V 4 bases and J 4 bases; bases outside gene matches: 3. CDR3 sequence: CASSGYRGTEAFF. In nucleotides, the CDR3 is TGTGCCAGCAGTGGATACAGGGGCACTGAAGCTTTCTTT.

The V gene is TRBV10-3, the J gene TRBJ1-4; 12 bases are a match to TRBD1. The CDR3 sequence is 15 residues long. The germline V gene has CDR1 ENHRY and CDR2 SYGVKD. The J segment lost 8 bases and the V segment lost 5 bases, leaving 6 bases of the junction unmatched. The CDR3 here is CAISSLGTGGEKLFF. The CDR3 DNA is TGTGCCATCAGTAGTTTGGGGACAGGGGGCGAAAAACTGTTTTTT.

V is TRBV5-6 and J is TRBJ1-2, with 9 bases matching TRBD1. V lost 1 base and J lost 2; bases outside the gene matches: 3. Germline V lookup: CDR1 SGHDT, CDR2 YYEEEE. There are 15 residues in the CDR3. This CDR3 reads CASSLPGQGNYGYTF. The CDR3 DNA follows: TGTGCCAGCAGCTTGCCGGGACAGGGCAACTATGGCTACACCTTC.

The V and J genes are TRBV7-2 and TRBJ1-3; 7 bases fit TRBD1. The germline gives CDR1 SGHTA, CDR2 FQGNSA. J was trimmed by 1 base and V by 3 bases; bases with no gene match: 3. The CDR3 length is 15 residues. DNA of the CDR3: TGTGCCAGCAGCTTTGTACAGGGGTCTGGAAACACCATATATTTT. Its translation is CASSFVQGSGNTIYF.